Shown below are 31 T cell receptor beta chains from a single sample sequenced in a study of blood T cell repertoires in COVID-19. Libraries were prepared by immunoSEQ multiplex PCR; TCRdb keeps only in-frame clonotypes and omits some of them. The sample has about 300,000 clones, around nine tenths seen once; the top ten hold 1% to 1.5%. Sample: peripheral blood. The receptors stem from a man between 65 and 85 years old with acute or convalescent COVID-19.

The V call is TRBV6-1, the J call TRBJ2-7; 9 bases are a match to TRBD2. CDR1 and CDR2 (germline): MNHNS, SASEGT. J lost 6 bases, V lost 4 bases, and 13 bases had no gene match. This CDR3 has 16 residues. CDR3 sequence: CASSVAGGPGLREQYF. In nucleotides, the CDR3 is TGTGCCAGCAGTGTCGCGGGAGGGCCTGGTCTGCGCGAGCAGTACTTC.

This chain links TRBV4-1 with TRBJ1-2; 7 nucleotides match TRBD1. Germline lookup yields CDR1 MGHRA and CDR2 YSYEKL. This CDR3 is 15 amino acids long. V was pared by 1 base and J by 9 bases, with 11 bases of the junction left unmatched. CDR3 residues: CASSQAIPQGLSYTF. CDR3 bases: TGCGCCAGCAGCCAAGCAATCCCACAGGGGTTAAGCTACACCTTC.

This chain connects TRBV7-8 to TRBJ1-2; D might be TRBD1 (5 bases). CDR1 is SGHVS, CDR2 FQNEAQ, per germline. Trimming stripped 1 base from V and 4 bases from J, with 10 bases between. The CDR3 sequence is 14 residues long. This chain's CDR3 is CASSLEDKTYGYTF. The CDR3 DNA sequence: TGTGCCAGCAGCTTAGAGGACAAAACCTATGGCTACACCTTC.

The chain uses TRBV2 and TRBJ2-2; TRBD2 agrees at 12 bases. This CDR3 is built from 15 residues. Germline loops: CDR1 SNHLY, CDR2 FYNNEI. J was trimmed by 3 bases and V by 6 bases; bases with no gene match: 2. The CDR3 nucleotides read TGTGCCAGCAGGAGACTAGCGGGGGACACCGGGGAGCTGTTTTTT. Translating it yields CASRRLAGDTGELFF.

This clone was recorded once. This rearrangement joins TRBV6-1 to TRBJ1-2; D may be TRBD1 (6 bases). Trimming took 2 bases from V and 4 from J, leaving 11 bases between them. CDR3 size: 14 residues. Germline CDR1 reads MNHNS; CDR2 reads SASEGT. CDR3 amino acids: CASSEQGSGYGYTF. CDR3 bases: TGTGCCAGCAGTGAACAGGGGAGTGGCTATGGCTACACCTTC.

The chain employs TRBV12-3 or TRBV12-4 and TRBJ2-5; D is possibly TRBD1 (5 bases). This CDR3 has 13 residues. V gave up 5 bases and J gave up 4 bases, with 11 bases separating them. The CDR3 region has the DNA TGTGCCAGCAGTCAGGGTGGTGTAGAGACCCAGTACTTC. This translates into CASSQGGVETQYF.

This clone came up once. In nucleotides, the CDR3 is TGTGCCAGCAGCTTGCCTAGCGGGGAGCACAATGAGCAGTTCTTC. It specifies CASSLPSGEHNEQFF. The chain carries TRBV5-4 and TRBJ2-1; 9 nucleotides match TRBD2. The V segment lost 1 base and the J segment 5 bases; nucleotides outside the gene matches: 4. Germline V gene data show CDR1 as SGHNT and CDR2 as YYREEE (reference sequence). The CDR3 consists of 15 residues.

The rearrangement links TRBV18 to TRBJ2-1; the D is unclear. Germline V CDR1 and CDR2: KGHSH, LQKENI. Trimming stripped 3 bases from V and 4 bases from J, with 7 bases between. The CDR3 sequence is 13 residues long. The CDR3 nucleotides are TGTGCCAGCTCACCGGAACAGTACAATGAGCAGTTCTTC. Translation gives CASSPEQYNEQFF. Filled out from reference TRBV18 and TRBJ2-1, the complete variable domain reads NAGVMQNPRHLVRRRGQEARLRCSPMKGHSHVYWYRQLPEEGLKFMVYLQKENIIDESGMPKERFSAEFPKEGPSILRIQQVVRGDSAAYFCASSPEQYNEQFFGPGTRLTVL.

This clone was detected a few times. The rearrangement joins TRBV21-1 to TRBJ2-1; no DNA check was done on the table's D call, TRBD2. TRBV21-1 is assigned pseudogene status. CDR3 length: 17 residues. The CDR3 DNA sequence: TGTGCCAGCAGCAAAGCGGAAGAGACTAGCGCCTACAATGAGCAGTTCTTC. Translating it yields CASSKAEETSAYNEQFF.

V and J are TRBV4-3 and TRBJ2-1, with 7 bases identical to TRBD2. Germline CDR1 is LGHNA and CDR2 is YSLEER. This CDR3 spans 14 amino acids. J was trimmed by 10 bases and V by 2 bases; bases with no gene match: 8. CDR3 region: CASSQPWGGSEQFF. For the CDR3, the DNA is TGCGCCAGCAGCCAACCTTGGGGGGGGTCGGAGCAGTTCTTC.

V gene TRBV6-5 combines with J gene TRBJ1-2; D call uncertain. Germline V gene lookup returns CDR1 MNHEY and CDR2 SVGAGI. The V and J ends lost 0 bases and 6 bases respectively, with 11 bases between them. The CDR3 has 14 residues. The CDR3 region has the DNA TGTGCCAGCAGTTACTCGACTGGGGAGAATGGCTACACCTTC. This gives the protein CASSYSTGENGYTF.

This rearrangement joins TRBV29-1 to TRBJ2-1, with 8 positions matching TRBD1. Germline assignment: CDR1 SQVTM and CDR2 ANQGSEA. The CDR3 sequence is 12 residues long. V was pared by 6 bases and J by 8 bases, with 6 bases of the junction left unmatched. The CDR3 sequence: CSVPDRVHEQFF. CDR3 in DNA: TGCAGCGTCCCGGACAGGGTCCATGAGCAGTTCTTC.

The chain combines TRBV3-1 (or the pseudogene TRBV3-2) with TRBJ1-1; 9 nucleotides line up with TRBD1. Trimming removed 3 bases from V and 5 bases from J; junction bases left unmatched: 7. The germline gives CDR1 LGHDT, CDR2 YNNKEL (reference sequence). This CDR3 comprises 15 residues. Here the CDR3 reads CASSQKTGGWTEAFF. The DNA for the CDR3 is TGTGCCAGCAGCCAGAAGACAGGGGGGTGGACTGAAGCTTTCTTT.

CDR3 sequence: CASSVGPGYSNQPQHF. Written as DNA, the CDR3 is TGTGCCAGCAGTGTGGGTCCAGGCTATAGCAATCAGCCCCAGCATTTT. This chain connects TRBV28 to TRBJ1-5; no clear D gene. Germline CDR1 is MDHEN and CDR2 is SYDVKM. This CDR3 has 16 amino acids. Trimming shortened V by 5 bases and J by 0 bases, and 14 bases separated the two germline ends.

The chain recombines TRBV11-3 with TRBJ2-3; no clear D gene. From germline, CDR1 is SGHNT and CDR2 YENEEA. This CDR3 has 13 residues. Trimming left V 0 bases short and J 11 bases short, with 12 bases between. The CDR3 nucleotides read TGTGCCAGCAGCTTAGATGCGCCTTCGGTGCAGTATTTT. Protein: CASSLDAPSVQYF.

The CDR3 is CASSQDLRTPRVYYGYTF. DNA of the CDR3: TGTGCCAGCAGCCAAGACTTAAGAACCCCGAGGGTCTACTATGGCTACACCTTC. The rearrangement links TRBV3-1 (or the pseudogene TRBV3-2) to TRBJ1-2; D is ambiguous. Trimming stripped 0 bases from V and 3 bases from J, with 20 bases between. The germline gives CDR1 LGHDT, CDR2 YNNKEL (reference sequence). The CDR3 consists of 18 residues.

The CDR3 spells CASNRGSSYNEQFF. DNA of the CDR3: TGTGCCAGCAACCGGGGGAGCTCCTACAATGAGCAGTTCTTC. The rearrangement uses TRBV28 and TRBJ2-1; D possibly corresponds to TRBD2 (6 bases). The V gene's germline CDR1 is MDHEN and CDR2 SYDVKM. This CDR3 has 14 residues. The germline V and J ends were trimmed by 7 bases and 0 bases, with 10 bases remaining between them.

The chain has TRBV2 and TRBJ2-6; TRBD1 might be the D (5 bases). Germline V gene lookup returns CDR1 SNHLY and CDR2 FYNNEI. Trimming took 3 bases from V and 0 from J, leaving 12 bases between them. This CDR3 has 17 amino acids. The chain's CDR3 is CASSEAGYSSGANVLTF. The CDR3 DNA sequence: TGTGCCAGCAGTGAGGCAGGGTATAGCTCTGGGGCCAACGTCCTGACTTTC.

This clone was counted a few times. The chain has TRBV7-8 and TRBJ2-5; D gene ambiguous. This CDR3 comprises 15 residues. Trimming stripped 3 bases from V and 4 bases from J, with 15 bases between. The germline V gene has CDR1 SGHVS and CDR2 FQNEAQ. The CDR3 loop is CASSFSGYYTETQYF. The CDR3 DNA follows: TGTGCCAGCAGCTTTTCTGGTTACTACACAGAGACCCAGTACTTC.

The chain uses TRBV7-2 and TRBJ2-7, with D possibly TRBD2 on 7 matching bases. V was clipped by 0 bases and J by 6 bases, with 12 bases between them. CDR3 size: 14 residues. The germline CDR1 and CDR2 sequences are SGHTA and FQGNSA. CDR3 protein: CASSLAGGPGEQYF. CDR3 sequence (DNA): TGTGCCAGCAGCTTAGCGGGGGGGCCGGGCGAGCAGTACTTC.

The CDR3: CASYLPGRGNTEAFF. The CDR3 nucleotides read TGTGCCAGCTACCTCCCAGGGCGGGGAAACACTGAAGCTTTCTTT. The chain is built from TRBV28 and TRBJ1-1, with D possibly matching TRBD1 (5 bases). This CDR3 has 15 amino acids. Germline V gives CDR1 MDHEN, CDR2 SYDVKM. Trimming removed 8 bases at V and 2 bases at J, with 18 bases between.

The chain recombines TRBV4-3 with TRBJ1-4; D not resolved. Trimming pared 0 bases from V and 8 bases from J, leaving 10 bases between. Germline values: CDR1 LGHNA, CDR2 YSLEER. The length of the CDR3 is 14 residues. CDR3 sequence reads: CASSQDMVQEKLFF. CDR3 in DNA: TGCGCCAGCAGCCAAGATATGGTACAGGAAAAACTGTTTTTT.

The sample holds a few counts of this clone. V is TRBV10-3 and J is TRBJ2-2; 13 bases fit TRBD2. CDR3 size: 17 residues. CDR1 is ENHRY and CDR2 is SYGVKD in the germline V gene. V was clipped by 2 bases and J by 7 bases; unmatched bases: 7. CDR3: CAISEELAGGPIGELFF. CDR3 nucleotides: TGTGCCATCAGTGAGGAACTAGCGGGGGGGCCAATCGGGGAGCTGTTTTTT.

This sequence joins TRBV30 and TRBJ1-6, with TRBD1 as a possible D gene (5 bases). V was pared by 3 bases and J by 3 bases, with 9 bases between. Germline V gives CDR1 GTSNPN, CDR2 SVGIG (reference sequence). This CDR3 is built from 14 residues. The CDR3 DNA reads TGTGCCTGGAGCAGGGTTAGCTATAATTCACCCCTCCACTTT. It encodes CAWSRVSYNSPLHF.

This chain links TRBV9 with TRBJ2-2; D possibly corresponds to TRBD2 (6 bases). V was cut by 7 bases and J by 3 bases, with 19 bases left in between. Germline CDR1 reads SGDLS; CDR2 reads YYNGEE. The CDR3 loop spans 16 amino acids. This chain's CDR3 is CASRDGASAYTGELFF. CDR3 DNA: TGTGCCAGCCGCGACGGGGCTAGCGCTTACACCGGGGAGCTGTTTTTT.

This clone was observed once. This chain connects TRBV2 to TRBJ2-7; TRBD2 might be the D (6 bases). The CDR3 totals 14 residues. The V gene's germline CDR1 is SNHLY and CDR2 FYNNEI. V was pared by 6 bases and J by 0 bases, with 12 bases between. The DNA for the CDR3 is TGTGCCAGCAGCGCGGGAAGGAGCTCCTACGAGCAGTACTTC. As protein: CASSAGRSSYEQYF.

V gene TRBV6-2 or TRBV6-3 combines with J gene TRBJ2-7, with TRBD2 identical over 8 bases. Trimming took 2 bases from V and 3 from J; bases not matched to a gene: 6. Per germline, CDR1 MNHEY and CDR2 SVGEGT. This CDR3 spans 15 amino acids. In DNA form, the CDR3 reads TGTGCCAGCAGTTACGGACTAGCTTTTGGCTACGAGCAGTACTTC. This translates into CASSYGLAFGYEQYF.

V gene TRBV3-1 (or the pseudogene TRBV3-2) combines with J gene TRBJ2-4; 13 nucleotides agree with TRBD2. The CDR3 is 16 residues long. Trimming removed 3 bases from V and 6 bases from J; junction bases left unmatched: 5. Germline CDR1 LGHDT, CDR2 YNNKEL (reference sequence). CDR3 sequence (DNA): TGTGCCAGCAGCCAGGGGACTAGCGGGATCAGAAACATTCAGTACTTC. It translates to CASSQGTSGIRNIQYF.

Here the CDR3 DNA reads TGTGCCATCAGTGAGCCGTCAAGTCCGGTGGAGACCCAGTACTTC. It translates to CAISEPSSPVETQYF. V gene TRBV10-3 combines with J gene TRBJ2-5, with D hard to call. Looked up from germline, CDR1 is ENHRY and CDR2 is SYGVKD. The CDR3 runs to 15 residues. V lost 2 bases, J lost 5 bases, and 15 bases lay in between.

The chain has TRBV19 and TRBJ2-3; TRBD2 might be the D (5 bases). The V end lost 5 bases, the J end lost 3 bases, and 15 bases lay between the germline ends. The CDR3 contains 15 residues. CDR1 is LNHDA, CDR2 SQIVND, per germline (reference sequence). CDR3 sequence reads: CASSQLLAVTDTQYF. The CDR3 DNA reads as TGTGCCAGTAGTCAGCTCCTAGCAGTTACAGATACGCAGTATTTT.

The rearrangement joins TRBV10-3 to TRBJ1-1; 7 bases are a match to TRBD1. Trimming took 7 bases from V and 1 from J; bases not matched to a gene: 3. The CDR3 length is 13 residues. Germline-derived CDR1 and CDR2 are ENHRY and SYGVKD. CDR3 region: CAIKSGGNTEAFF. The CDR3 nucleotides read TGTGCCATCAAATCAGGGGGGAACACTGAAGCTTTCTTT.